One and the same sample provided the 20 T cell receptor beta chains below, sequenced in a study of CD8+ T cells in alopecia areata. cDNA prepared by RNA extraction and subsequent reverse transcription served as the template for sequencing. Using immunoSEQ multiplex PCR, the repertoire was profiled, and TCRdb retains in-frame clones only, with some absent. The table shows over 85,000 clones, with over 40% occurring only once. The sequencing input was CD4+ T cells sorted from blood. These receptors all stem from a human donor with alopecia areata.

This sequence joins TRBV29-1 and TRBJ1-5; no firm D call. Per the germline V gene, CDR1 is SQVTM and CDR2 is ANQGSEA. This CDR3 has 13 amino acids. Deletions cut 5 bases from V and 3 bases from J, with 11 bases between. CDR3 sequence: CSVLTFPNQPQHF. Written as DNA, the CDR3 is TGCAGCGTTTTGACCTTTCCCAATCAGCCCCAGCATTTT.

The sample holds a few counts of this clone. The chain is built from TRBV2 and TRBJ2-5; the D gene is possibly TRBD1 (6 bases). CDR3 length: 12 amino acids. V lost 7 bases and J 2 bases, leaving 8 bases between the germline ends. Germline values: CDR1 SNHLY, CDR2 FYNNEI. The CDR3 coding sequence is TGTGCCAGCACACAGGGTCAAGAGACCCAGTACTTC. It encodes CASTQGQETQYF.

The V gene is TRBV5-1, the J gene TRBJ2-2, with D perhaps matching TRBD1 (5 bases). CDR3 size: 14 residues. The V gene's germline CDR1 is SGHRS and CDR2 YFSETQ. The germline V and J ends were trimmed by 3 bases and 6 bases, with 12 bases remaining between them. CDR3 sequence: CASSYTGEAGELFF. The CDR3 DNA reads TGCGCCAGCAGCTATACAGGAGAGGCCGGGGAGCTGTTTTTT.

This rearrangement joins TRBV5-7 to TRBJ1-1; D gene ambiguous. TRBV5-7 counts as an open reading frame of uncertain function. V shed 0 bases and J shed 1 base, with 7 bases lying between them. The CDR3 consists of 14 residues. CDR3 sequence (DNA): TGTGCCAGCAGCTTGGCGGTCCCGAACACTGAAGCTTTCTTT. It codes for CASSLAVPNTEAFF.

V usage is TRBV29-1 and J usage is TRBJ2-1, with 9 bases aligning to TRBD1. The CDR3 has 13 residues. With V trimmed by 5 bases and J by 9 bases, 8 bases remained unmatched. In germline, CDR1 is SQVTM, CDR2 ANQGSEA. CDR3 loop: CSVSPGQGLEQFF. The DNA of the CDR3 is TGCAGCGTTAGTCCGGGACAGGGACTTGAGCAGTTCTTC.

This clone occurred a few times. The chain links TRBV29-1 to TRBJ2-3, with TRBD2 matching over 9 bases. CDR1 SQVTM and CDR2 ANQGSEA come from the germline V gene. Trimming cost V 4 bases and J 1 base; bases outside gene matches: 6. The length of the CDR3 is 15 residues. DNA for the CDR3: TGCAGCGTTGTTAGCGGGAGTGGTGGCACAGATACGCAGTATTTT. It encodes CSVVSGSGGTDTQYF.

The V gene is TRBV6-6, the J gene TRBJ2-3; TRBD1 aligns across 9 bases. V lost 2 bases, J lost 4 bases, and 1 base stayed unmatched. Germline CDR1 MNHNY, CDR2 SVGAGI (reference sequence). The CDR3 is made up of 14 amino acids. The CDR3 region is CASSYGTGSDTQYF. The DNA of the CDR3 is TGTGCCAGCAGTTACGGGACAGGGTCAGATACGCAGTATTTT.

The chain links TRBV5-1 to TRBJ2-6; D gene ambiguous. The ends were cut back, 3 bases at V and 0 bases at J, with 7 bases in the middle. This CDR3 contains 15 residues. Looked up from germline, CDR1 is SGHRS and CDR2 is YFSETQ. The CDR3 region is CASSSKGSGANVLTF. The CDR3, as DNA: TGCGCCAGCAGCTCCAAGGGCTCTGGGGCCAACGTCCTGACTTTC.

The chain is built from TRBV2 and TRBJ2-5; D unresolved. Germline assignment: CDR1 SNHLY and CDR2 FYNNEI. The V gene lost 7 bases and the J gene lost 3 bases, with 6 bases spanning the gap. The CDR3 is 11 amino acids. The CDR3 DNA reads TGTGCCAGCAAGTTAGAAGAGACCCAGTACTTC. This gives the protein CASKLEETQYF.

The chain has TRBV7-2 and TRBJ2-5; unclear D gene. Trimming cost V 2 bases and J 1 base, with 8 bases left between them. The CDR3 consists of 14 residues. Per the germline V gene, CDR1 is SGHTA and CDR2 is FQGNSA. CDR3 nucleotides: TGTGCCAGCAGCTTAATGGTCAGCCAAGAGACCCAGTACTTC. Protein product: CASSLMVSQETQYF.

The rearrangement uses TRBV6-1 and TRBJ2-7; D may match TRBD1 or TRBD2 (5 bases each). Germline CDR1 is MNHNS and CDR2 is SASEGT. Trimming took 8 bases from V and 0 from J, leaving 14 bases between them. The CDR3 covers 14 residues. Here the CDR3 reads CASERDGYSYEQYF. As DNA, the CDR3 is TGTGCCAGCGAAAGGGACGGATACTCCTACGAGCAGTACTTC.

This clone has a single count. The chain joins TRBV7-7 to TRBJ2-2; no clear D gene. The germline V and J ends were trimmed by 8 bases and 5 bases, with 12 bases remaining between them. CDR1 and CDR2 (germline): SSHAT, FNYEAQ (reference sequence). This CDR3 has 13 residues. This CDR3 reads CASATTETGELFF. For the CDR3, the DNA is TGTGCCAGCGCCACAACAGAGACCGGGGAGCTGTTTTTT.

This clone was seen more than once but under ten times. J is TRBJ2-6 and V is TRBV30; 7 bases are shared with TRBD1. This CDR3 comprises 18 residues. Losses at the gene ends were 2 bases for V and 0 bases for J; bases not matched to a gene: 10. CDR1 is GTSNPN and CDR2 is SVGIG in the germline V gene (reference sequence). CDR3 nucleotide sequence: TGTGCCTGGAGTAGGTGGACAGGATATACCTCTGGGGCCAACGTCCTGACTTTC. Amino acid sequence: CAWSRWTGYTSGANVLTF.

This clone came up a few times. V gene TRBV29-1 combines with J gene TRBJ2-7; possible D gene TRBD1, 6 bases. The germline V gene has CDR1 SQVTM and CDR2 ANQGSEA. Trimming removed 1 base from V and 5 bases from J, with 12 bases in between. The CDR3 totals 13 residues. This CDR3 reads CSVEVSQGNEQYF. The DNA of the CDR3 is TGCAGCGTTGAAGTATCACAGGGCAACGAGCAGTACTTC.

This clone came up once. The chain's CDR3 is CASRAGTENSPLHF. CDR3 bases: TGTGCCAGCAGGGCCGGGACAGAGAATTCACCCCTCCACTTT. V is TRBV6-5 and J is TRBJ1-6; 7 nucleotides agree with TRBD1. The germline V gene has CDR1 MNHEY and CDR2 SVGAGI. Trimming cost V 6 bases and J 7 bases; bases outside gene matches: 6. CDR3 size: 14 residues.

This clone showed up just a few times. The chain links TRBV30 to TRBJ2-3; unclear D gene. Germline loops: CDR1 GTSNPN, CDR2 SVGIG (reference sequence). The CDR3 covers 14 residues. V lost 3 bases and J 4 bases, leaving 14 bases between the germline ends. CDR3 DNA: TGTGCCTGGAGCAATGGAGCCCAGGCAGATACGCAGTATTTT. Its protein is CAWSNGAQADTQYF.

For the CDR3, the DNA is TGTGCCAGCAGCTTAGTAGGGGGAGCGGAGACCCAGTACTTC. It yields the protein CASSLVGGAETQYF. The chain is built from TRBV7-2 and TRBJ2-5, with a tentative D call TRBD1 (6 bases). The CDR3 runs to 14 residues. The germline V gene encodes CDR1 SGHTA and CDR2 FQGNSA. Trimming took 1 base from V and 5 from J, leaving 11 bases between them.

Concerning this clone: Other DNA sequences within the sample encode an identical CDR3. The chain joins TRBV7-9 to TRBJ1-4; D is undetermined. There are 14 residues in the CDR3. The V and J ends lost 1 base and 4 bases respectively, with 7 bases between them. CDR1 SEHNR and CDR2 FQNEAQ come from the germline V gene (reference sequence). The CDR3 spells CASSLGHINEKLFF. CDR3 bases: TGTGCCAGCAGCTTAGGGCACATTAATGAAAAACTGTTTTTT.

In its sample, this clone was seen a few times. The rearrangement joins TRBV29-1 to TRBJ2-3; TRBD2 is a possible D gene (6 bases). The CDR3 runs 13 residues. V gave up 6 bases and J gave up 2 bases, with 12 bases separating them. Germline V lookup: CDR1 SQVTM, CDR2 ANQGSEA. This CDR3 is CSVGTVYTDTQYF. The CDR3 DNA reads TGCAGCGTGGGGACTGTCTACACAGATACGCAGTATTTT.

This clone has more than one count but fewer than ten. J is TRBJ2-3 and V is TRBV29-1; TRBD2 is a possible D gene (5 bases). V dropped 6 bases and J dropped 2 bases, with 12 bases sitting between them. Looked up from germline, CDR1 is SQVTM and CDR2 is ANQGSEA. The CDR3 spans 13 residues. The CDR3 loop is CSVAGINTDTQYF. CDR3 coding DNA: TGCAGCGTCGCCGGGATTAACACAGATACGCAGTATTTT.